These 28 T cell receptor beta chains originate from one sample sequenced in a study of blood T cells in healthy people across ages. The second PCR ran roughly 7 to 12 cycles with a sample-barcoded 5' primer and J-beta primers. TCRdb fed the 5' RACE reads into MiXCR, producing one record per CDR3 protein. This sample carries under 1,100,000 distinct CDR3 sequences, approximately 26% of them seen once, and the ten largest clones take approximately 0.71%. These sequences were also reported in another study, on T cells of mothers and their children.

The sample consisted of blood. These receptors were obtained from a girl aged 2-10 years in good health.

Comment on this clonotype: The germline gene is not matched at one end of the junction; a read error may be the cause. This CDR3 reads CASSYSSGVLTF. DNA for the CDR3: TGTGCTAGCAGTTACTCATCAGGGGTCCTGACTTTC. The J gene is TRBJ2-6, the V gene TRBV6-5, with a weak D call TRBD1 (5 bases). The germline V gene encodes CDR1 MNHEY and CDR2 SVGAGI. This CDR3 is built from 12 residues.

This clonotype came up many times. The CDR3 DNA sequence: TGCAGTGCTAGAGATGTCTCCCCTGGCCTCTTGGCCGGTGAGCAGTTCTTC. This sequence encodes CSARDVSPGLLAGEQFF. The rearrangement uses TRBV20-1 and TRBJ2-1, with D unresolved. The germline V gene encodes CDR1 DFQATT and CDR2 SNEGSKA (reference sequence). This CDR3 is 17 amino acids long. V shed 0 bases and J shed 9 bases, with 24 bases lying between them.

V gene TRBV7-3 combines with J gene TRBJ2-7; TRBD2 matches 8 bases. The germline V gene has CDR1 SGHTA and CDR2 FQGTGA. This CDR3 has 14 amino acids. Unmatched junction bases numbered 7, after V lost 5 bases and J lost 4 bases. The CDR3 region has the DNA TGTGCCAGCAGCGCGACGACTAGCGTTTACGAGCAGTACTTC. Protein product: CASSATTSVYEQYF. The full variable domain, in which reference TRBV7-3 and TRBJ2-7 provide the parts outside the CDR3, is GAGVSQTPSNKVTEKGKYVELRCDPISGHTALYWYRQSLGQGPEFLIYFQGTGAADDSGLPNDRFFAVRPEGSVSTLKIQRTERGDSAVYLCASSATTSVYEQYFGPGTRLTVT.

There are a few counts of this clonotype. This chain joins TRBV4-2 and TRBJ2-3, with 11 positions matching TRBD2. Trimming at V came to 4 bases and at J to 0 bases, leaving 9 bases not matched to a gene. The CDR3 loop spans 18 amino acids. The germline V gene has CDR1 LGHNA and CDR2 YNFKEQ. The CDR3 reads CASSRMLSGGDSTDTQYF. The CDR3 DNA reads TGTGCCAGCAGCCGCATGCTTAGCGGGGGGGATAGCACAGATACGCAGTATTTT.

Here the CDR3 reads CASSQWTPEKLFF. The CDR3 DNA follows: TGTGCCAGCAGTCAATGGACACCTGAAAAACTGTTTTTT. V and J are TRBV12-3 or TRBV12-4 and TRBJ1-4, with D tentatively TRBD1 (5 bases). The V gene lost 5 bases and the J gene lost 7 bases, with 11 bases spanning the gap. The CDR3 sequence is 13 residues long.

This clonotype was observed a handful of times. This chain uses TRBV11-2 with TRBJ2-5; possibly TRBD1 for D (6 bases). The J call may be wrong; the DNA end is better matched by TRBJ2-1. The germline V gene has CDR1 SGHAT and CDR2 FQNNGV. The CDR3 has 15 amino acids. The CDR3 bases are TGTGCCAGCAGCCAAGGGGGATATATTTACAATGAGCAGTTCTTC. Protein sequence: CASSQGGYIYNEQFF.

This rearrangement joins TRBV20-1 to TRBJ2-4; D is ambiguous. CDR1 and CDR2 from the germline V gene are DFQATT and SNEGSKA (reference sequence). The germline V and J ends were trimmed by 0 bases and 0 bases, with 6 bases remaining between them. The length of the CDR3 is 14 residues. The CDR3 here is CSARDRLAKNIQYF. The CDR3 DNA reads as TGCAGTGCTAGAGATAGGCTAGCCAAAAACATTCAGTACTTC.

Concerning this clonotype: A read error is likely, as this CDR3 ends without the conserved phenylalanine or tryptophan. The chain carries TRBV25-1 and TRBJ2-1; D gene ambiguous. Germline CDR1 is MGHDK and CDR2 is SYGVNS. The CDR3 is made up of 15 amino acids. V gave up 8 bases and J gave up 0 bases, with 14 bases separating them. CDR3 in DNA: TGTGCCAGCTCATCGGACCGAAGCTCCTACAATGAGCAGTTCCTC. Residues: CASSSDRSSYNEQFL.

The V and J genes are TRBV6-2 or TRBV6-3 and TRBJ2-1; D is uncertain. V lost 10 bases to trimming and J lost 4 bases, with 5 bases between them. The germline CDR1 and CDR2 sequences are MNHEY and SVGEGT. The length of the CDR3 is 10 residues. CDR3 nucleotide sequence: TGTGCCACCGGATACAATGAGCAGTTCTTC. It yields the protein CATGYNEQFF.

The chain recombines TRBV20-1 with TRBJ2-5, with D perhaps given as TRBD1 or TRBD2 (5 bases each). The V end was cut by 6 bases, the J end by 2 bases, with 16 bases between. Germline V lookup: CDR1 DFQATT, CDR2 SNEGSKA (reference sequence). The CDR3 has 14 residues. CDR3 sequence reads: CSARGADLQETQYF. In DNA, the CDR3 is TGCAGTGCGAGGGGAGCGGACCTACAAGAGACCCAGTACTTC.

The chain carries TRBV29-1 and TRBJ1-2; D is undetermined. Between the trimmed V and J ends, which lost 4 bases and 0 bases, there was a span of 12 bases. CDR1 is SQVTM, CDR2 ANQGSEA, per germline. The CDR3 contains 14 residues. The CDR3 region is CSVVGHRTNYGYTF. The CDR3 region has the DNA TGCAGCGTTGTCGGTCACAGAACTAACTATGGCTACACCTTC.

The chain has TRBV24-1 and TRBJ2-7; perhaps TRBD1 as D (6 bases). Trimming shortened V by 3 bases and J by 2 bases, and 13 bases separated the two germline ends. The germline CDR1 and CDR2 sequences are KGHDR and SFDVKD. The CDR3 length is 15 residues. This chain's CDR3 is CATSDPSTGAYEQYF. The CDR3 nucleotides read TGTGCCACCAGTGATCCCTCGACAGGAGCCTACGAGCAGTACTTC.

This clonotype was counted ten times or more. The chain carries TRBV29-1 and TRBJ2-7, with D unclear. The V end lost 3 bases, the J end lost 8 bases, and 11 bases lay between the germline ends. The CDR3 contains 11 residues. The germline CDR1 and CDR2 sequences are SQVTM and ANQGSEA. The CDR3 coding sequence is TGCAGCGTTGATTCAGCGAACAAGCAGTACTTC. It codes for CSVDSANKQYF.

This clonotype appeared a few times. CDR3 sequence (DNA): TGTGCCAGCAGCAGGGCTTGGTACGAGCAGTACTTC. It translates to CASSRAWYEQYF. This chain links TRBV28 with TRBJ2-7; the D gene is possibly TRBD1 (5 bases). Trimming stripped 6 bases from V and 4 bases from J, with 10 bases between. The CDR3 covers 12 residues. Germline-derived CDR1 and CDR2 are MDHEN and SYDVKM.

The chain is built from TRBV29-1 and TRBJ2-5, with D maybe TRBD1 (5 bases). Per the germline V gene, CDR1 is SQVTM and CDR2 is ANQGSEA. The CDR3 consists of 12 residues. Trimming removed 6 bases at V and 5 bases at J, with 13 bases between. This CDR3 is CSVFGPGETQYF. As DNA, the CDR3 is TGCAGCGTCTTCGGACCAGGGGAGACCCAGTACTTC.

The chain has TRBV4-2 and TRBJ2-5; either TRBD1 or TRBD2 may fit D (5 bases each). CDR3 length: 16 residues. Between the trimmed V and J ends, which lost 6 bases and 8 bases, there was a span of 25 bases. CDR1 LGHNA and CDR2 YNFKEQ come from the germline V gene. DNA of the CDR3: TGTGCCAGCAGTCAAAAACCCCGGGGCAGGGCATCAACCCAGTACTTC. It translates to CASSQKPRGRASTQYF.

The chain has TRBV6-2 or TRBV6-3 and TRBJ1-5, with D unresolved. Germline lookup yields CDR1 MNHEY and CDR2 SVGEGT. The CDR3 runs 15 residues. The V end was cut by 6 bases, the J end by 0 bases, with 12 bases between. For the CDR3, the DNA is TGTGCCAGCAGCTACAGAGCATATAGCAATCAGCCCCAGCATTTT. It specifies CASSYRAYSNQPQHF.

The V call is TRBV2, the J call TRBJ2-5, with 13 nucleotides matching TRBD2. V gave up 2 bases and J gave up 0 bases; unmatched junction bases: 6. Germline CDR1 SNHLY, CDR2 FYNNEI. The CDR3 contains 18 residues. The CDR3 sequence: CASSEIFGTSGNQETQYF. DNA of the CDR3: TGTGCCAGCAGTGAAATATTCGGGACTAGCGGGAACCAAGAGACCCAGTACTTC.

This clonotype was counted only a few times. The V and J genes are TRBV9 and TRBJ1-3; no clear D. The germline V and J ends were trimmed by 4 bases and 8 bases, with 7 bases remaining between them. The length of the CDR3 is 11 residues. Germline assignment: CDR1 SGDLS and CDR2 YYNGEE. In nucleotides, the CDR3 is TGTGCCAGCAGCCTAGACGACACCATATATTTT. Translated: CASSLDDTIYF.

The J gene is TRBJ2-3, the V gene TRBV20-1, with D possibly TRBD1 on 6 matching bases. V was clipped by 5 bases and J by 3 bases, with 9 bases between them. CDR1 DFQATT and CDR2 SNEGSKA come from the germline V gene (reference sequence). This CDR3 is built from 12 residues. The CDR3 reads CSAWGQTDTQYF. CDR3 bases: TGCAGTGCTTGGGGGCAGACAGATACGCAGTATTTT.

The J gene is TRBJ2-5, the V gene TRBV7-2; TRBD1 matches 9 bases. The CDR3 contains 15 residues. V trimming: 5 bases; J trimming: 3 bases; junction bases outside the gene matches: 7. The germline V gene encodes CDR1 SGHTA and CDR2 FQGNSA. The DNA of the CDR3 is TGTGCCAGCAGCCGCAAACAGGGGGCGAAAGAGACCCAGTACTTC. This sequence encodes CASSRKQGAKETQYF.

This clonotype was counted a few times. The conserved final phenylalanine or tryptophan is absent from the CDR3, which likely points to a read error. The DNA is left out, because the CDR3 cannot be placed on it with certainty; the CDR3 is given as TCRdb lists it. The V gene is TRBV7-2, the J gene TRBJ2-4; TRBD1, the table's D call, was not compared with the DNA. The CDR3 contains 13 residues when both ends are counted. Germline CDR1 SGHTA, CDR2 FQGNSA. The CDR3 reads CASSYVPGQQLTL.

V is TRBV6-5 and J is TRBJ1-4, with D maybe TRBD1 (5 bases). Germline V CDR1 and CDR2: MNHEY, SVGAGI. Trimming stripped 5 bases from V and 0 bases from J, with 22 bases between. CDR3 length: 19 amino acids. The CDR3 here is CASSPISRGPGATNEKLFF. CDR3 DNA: TGTGCCAGCAGTCCTATCTCGAGGGGCCCAGGCGCAACTAATGAAAAACTGTTTTTT.

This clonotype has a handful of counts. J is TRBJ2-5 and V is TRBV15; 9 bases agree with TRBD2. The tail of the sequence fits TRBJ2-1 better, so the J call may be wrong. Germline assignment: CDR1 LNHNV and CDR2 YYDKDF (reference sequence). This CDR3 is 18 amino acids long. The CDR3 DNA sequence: TGTGCCACCAGCAGAGCCCGGTTGGCTAGCGGGAAAAGGGATGAGCAGTTCTTC. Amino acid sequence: CATSRARLASGKRDEQFF.

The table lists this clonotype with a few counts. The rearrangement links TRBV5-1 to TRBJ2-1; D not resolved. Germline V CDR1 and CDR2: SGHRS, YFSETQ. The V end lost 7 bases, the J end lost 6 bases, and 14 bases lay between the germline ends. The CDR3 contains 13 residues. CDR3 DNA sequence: TGCGCCAGCCGTGGAGTAGGCGGCAATGAGCAGTTCTTC. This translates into CASRGVGGNEQFF.

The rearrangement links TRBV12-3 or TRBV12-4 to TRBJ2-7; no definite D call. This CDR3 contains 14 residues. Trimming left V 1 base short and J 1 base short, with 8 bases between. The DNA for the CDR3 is TGTGCCAGCAGTTTAGGGCAGCAGTCCTACGAGCAGTACTTC. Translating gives CASSLGQQSYEQYF.

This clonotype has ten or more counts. The CDR3 nucleotides are TGTGCCAGCAGCGCCCGGGACAGCTTCATGAACACTGAAGCTTTCTTT. Amino acid sequence: CASSARDSFMNTEAFF. The chain combines TRBV9 with TRBJ1-1; TRBD1 matches 7 bases. This CDR3 has 16 residues. Trimming took 3 bases from V and 0 from J; bases not matched to a gene: 8. CDR1 SGDLS and CDR2 YYNGEE come from the germline V gene.

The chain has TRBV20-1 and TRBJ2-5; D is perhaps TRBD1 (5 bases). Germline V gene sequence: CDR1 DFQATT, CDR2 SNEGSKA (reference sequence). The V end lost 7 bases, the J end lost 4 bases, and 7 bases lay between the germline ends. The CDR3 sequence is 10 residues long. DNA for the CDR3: TGCAGTGTCAGGGCAGAGACCCAGTACTTC. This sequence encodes CSVRAETQYF.